The 32 T cell receptor beta chains below all came from one sample that was sequenced in a study of shared clonotypes between healthy human individuals. Clones were sequenced by immunoSEQ multiplex PCR, and TCRdb holds only the in-frame ones, with some missing. Counted here are about 480,000 clones, 60% to 80% occurring once; the ten biggest clones make up around an eighth. The sequencing input was PBMCs. These receptors were obtained from a woman between 40 and 50 years old in good health. Some clones in this sample may be carry-over from other donors' samples.

The chain couples TRBV6-1 to TRBJ2-1; 10 bases line up with TRBD2. This CDR3 is built from 19 residues. Unmatched junction bases numbered 12, after V lost 0 bases and J lost 4 bases. In germline, CDR1 is MNHNS, CDR2 SASEGT. CDR3 nucleotides: TGTGCCAGCAGTGAAGCGATAAACCCGGGACTAGCGTTGTACAATGAGCAGTTCTTC. Protein: CASSEAINPGLALYNEQFF.

This clone was detected only once. This rearrangement joins TRBV18 to TRBJ2-3; 13 positions agree with TRBD2. The CDR3 runs 18 residues. J gave up 0 bases and V 3 bases, and 6 bases lay outside the gene matches. The germline CDR1 and CDR2 sequences are KGHSH and LQKENI. The CDR3 region has the DNA TGTGCCAGCTCACCCGGACTAGCGGGAGTGATTAGCACAGATACGCAGTATTTT. This gives the protein CASSPGLAGVISTDTQYF.

The chain recombines TRBV6-6 with TRBJ1-3; D unclear. This CDR3 is 15 amino acids long. Trimming removed 0 bases from V and 4 bases from J, with 10 bases in between. Germline assignment: CDR1 MNHNY and CDR2 SVGAGI (reference sequence). The CDR3: CASSYSRQLGNTIYF. CDR3 DNA sequence: TGTGCCAGCAGTTACTCAAGGCAGCTCGGAAACACCATATATTTT.

This clone was seen a single time. The chain is built from TRBV19 and TRBJ2-1, with TRBD2 matching 10 bases. V lost 5 bases to trimming and J lost 12 bases; unmatched junction nucleotides: 7. The germline V gene encodes CDR1 LNHDA and CDR2 SQIVND (reference sequence). This CDR3 spans 13 amino acids. DNA for the CDR3: TGTGCCAGTAGTGTACTAGCGGGACAATCGCAGTTCTTC. Amino acids: CASSVLAGQSQFF.

The count of this clone is one. A far larger clone differs by one base, so this is likely a read error. The V call is TRBV5-3, the J call TRBJ2-7, with TRBD2 as a possible D gene (5 bases). Being an ORF, TRBV5-3 has a function that is uncertain. The CDR3 runs to 14 residues. Trimming took 2 bases from V and 2 from J, leaving 11 bases between them. This chain's CDR3 is CARSFGLSPYEQYF. The DNA for the CDR3 is TGTGCCAGAAGCTTCGGACTGAGTCCCTACGAGCAGTACTTC.

The J gene is TRBJ2-3, the V gene TRBV18, with D perhaps matching TRBD1 (5 bases). The V gene lost 0 bases and the J gene lost 2 bases, with 12 bases spanning the gap. Germline CDR1 and CDR2: KGHSH and LQKENI. The CDR3 runs 16 residues. The CDR3 region is CASSPPRQGDTDTQYF. CDR3 coding DNA: TGTGCCAGCTCACCACCGCGGCAGGGCGACACAGATACGCAGTATTTT.

The V and J genes are TRBV10-3 and TRBJ1-2; tentative D call: TRBD1 (6 bases). The CDR3 loop spans 15 amino acids. Deletions cut 4 bases from V and 0 bases from J, with 12 bases between. Per germline, CDR1 ENHRY and CDR2 SYGVKD. The CDR3 region has the DNA TGTGCCATCAGTGGGGGACACCGAGCTAACTATGGCTACACCTTC. This gives the protein CAISGGHRANYGYTF.

This clone occurred a few times. The same CDR3 can be traced to other DNA sequences in this sample. The chain has TRBV14 and TRBJ2-3; D gene uncertain. Germline V gene data show CDR1 as SGHDN and CDR2 as FVKESK. The CDR3 totals 13 residues. With 1 base removed from V and 1 base from J, the gap between germline ends came to 3 bases. CDR3 coding DNA: TGTGCCAGCAGCCAAGTAGGCACAGATACGCAGTATTTT. Protein product: CASSQVGTDTQYF. The full variable domain, rest sourced from reference TRBV14 and TRBJ2-3, is EAGVTQFPSHSVIEKGQTVTLRCDPISGHDNLYWYRRVMGKEIKFLLHFVKESKQDESGMPNNRFLAERTGGTYSTLKVQPAELEDSGVYFCASSQVGTDTQYFGPGTRLTVL.

V is TRBV15 and J is TRBJ2-2; 9 bases are shared with TRBD1. After removal of 1 base from V and 0 bases from J, the junction contained 3 bases not matched to a gene. Germline CDR1 LNHNV, CDR2 YYDKDF (reference sequence). The CDR3 is 17 amino acids. CDR3 sequence (DNA): TGTGCCACCAGCAGAGGGCGGACAGGGGCGAACACCGGGGAGCTGTTTTTT. Protein product: CATSRGRTGANTGELFF. The full variable domain, its missing parts supplied by reference TRBV15 and TRBJ2-2, is DAMVIQNPRYQVTQFGKPVTLSCSQTLNHNVMYWYQQKSSQAPKLLFHYYDKDFNNEADTPDNFQSRRPNTSFCFLDIRSPGLGDTAMYLCATSRGRTGANTGELFFGEGSRLTVL.

In its sample, this clone was seen once. The rearrangement uses TRBV28 and TRBJ2-7; D is perhaps TRBD2 (6 bases). Per the germline V gene, CDR1 is MDHEN and CDR2 is SYDVKM. Trimming took off 5 bases at V and 2 bases at J, with 10 bases between the two ends. The CDR3 runs to 13 residues. DNA for the CDR3: TGTGCCAGCAGTGGTACTAGCACCTACGAGCAGTACTTC. Its protein product is CASSGTSTYEQYF.

This clone has just a few counts. This rearrangement joins TRBV4-1 to TRBJ2-6; tentative D call: TRBD1 (7 bases). V was cut by 4 bases and J by 4 bases, with 26 bases left in between. CDR1 MGHRA and CDR2 YSYEKL come from the germline V gene. CDR3 length equals 20 residues. The CDR3, as DNA: TGCGCCAGCAGCCGATCCCCCCGACAGGGAGGTTCGGGGGGGGCCAACGTCCTGACTTTC. Its protein is CASSRSPRQGGSGGANVLTF.

This chain uses TRBV30 with TRBJ2-7; D remains ambiguous. The CDR3 spans 11 residues. The V gene lost 2 bases and the J gene lost 4 bases, with 6 bases spanning the gap. Germline V gene data show CDR1 as GTSNPN and CDR2 as SVGIG (reference sequence). In nucleotides, the CDR3 is TGTGCCTGGAGTCCTGGGTACGAGCAGTACTTC. This sequence encodes CAWSPGYEQYF.

The chain couples TRBV6-1 to TRBJ2-5; D remains unclear. Germline CDR1 is MNHNS and CDR2 is SASEGT. The CDR3 covers 14 residues. V shed 6 bases and J shed 5 bases, with 16 bases lying between them. The CDR3 here is CASSLPGHLETQYF. Here the CDR3 DNA reads TGTGCCAGCAGCTTACCGGGTCACTTGGAGACCCAGTACTTC.

This clone was seen a few times. The CDR3 DNA reads TGTGCCAGCAGTGAGATGGCAGATAGCAATCAGCCCCAGCATTTT. Its translation: CASSEMADSNQPQHF. The gene calls are TRBV2 and TRBJ1-5; D is unclear. V was cut by 3 bases and J by 0 bases, with 9 bases left in between. CDR3 length equals 15 residues. Germline loops: CDR1 SNHLY, CDR2 FYNNEI.

This rearrangement joins TRBV7-8 to TRBJ2-2, with 10 bases aligning to TRBD2. The CDR3 totals 16 residues. Germline V CDR1 and CDR2: SGHVS, FQNEAQ. The V segment lost 8 bases and the J segment 2 bases; nucleotides outside the gene matches: 8. The CDR3 protein is CASGLASGGNTGELFF. In DNA form, the CDR3 reads TGTGCCAGCGGCCTTGCTAGCGGGGGTAACACCGGGGAGCTGTTTTTT.

The chain joins TRBV11-2 to TRBJ1-1; D gene ambiguous. V lost 5 bases and J 6 bases, leaving 7 bases between the germline ends. The CDR3 covers 11 residues. CDR1 SGHAT and CDR2 FQNNGV come from the germline V gene. The CDR3 region is CASSPLSEAFF. For the CDR3, the DNA is TGTGCCAGCAGCCCCCTTTCTGAAGCTTTCTTT.

A single count supports this clone. The chain carries TRBV6-6 and TRBJ2-2; 8 positions agree with TRBD1. The CDR3 is 14 residues long. Germline lookup yields CDR1 MNHNY and CDR2 SVGAGI (reference sequence). V trimming: 7 bases; J trimming: 3 bases; junction bases outside the gene matches: 4. This CDR3 is CASIPTGDTGELFF. The CDR3 region has the DNA TGTGCCAGCATTCCGACAGGGGACACCGGGGAGCTGTTTTTT.

This clone was counted many times. Additional DNA sequences in this sample encode the identical CDR3. The rearrangement joins TRBV27 to TRBJ2-7; 8 bases line up with TRBD2. The CDR3 has 14 amino acids. The germline CDR1 and CDR2 sequences are MNHEY and SMNVEV (reference sequence). The V and J ends lost 5 bases and 3 bases, in that order; junction bases with no gene match: 6. The CDR3 reads CASSLAGPNYEQYF. The CDR3 bases are TGTGCCAGCAGTCTAGCGGGCCCTAACTACGAGCAGTACTTC.

CDR3 sequence (DNA): TGCGCCAGCAGCCCGATAGCTACGAGGACTTCGTACTTC. It is translated as CASSPIATRTSYF. The chain links TRBV5-1 to TRBJ2-5; D possibly corresponds to TRBD2 (5 bases). Trimming took off 4 bases at V and 13 bases at J, with 20 bases between the two ends. Germline assignment: CDR1 SGHRS and CDR2 YFSETQ. The CDR3 consists of 13 residues.

This rearrangement joins TRBV5-4 to TRBJ2-2; 8 bases match TRBD2. V lost 3 bases and J lost 4; bases outside the gene matches: 5. The germline CDR1 and CDR2 sequences are SGHNT and YYREEE (reference sequence). The CDR3 length is 15 residues. In nucleotides, the CDR3 is TGTGCCAGCAGCTCAGCGGGAGCGGGCACCGGGGAGCTGTTTTTT. Protein: CASSSAGAGTGELFF.

The J gene is TRBJ1-5, the V gene TRBV12-2. TRBV12-2 is assigned pseudogene status. This CDR3 has 15 residues. The CDR3 protein is CASRLATHRYQPQHF. The CDR3 DNA is TGTGCAAGTCGCTTAGCGACCCACCGGTACCAGCCCCAGCATTTT.

This chain joins TRBV9 and TRBJ2-1; D assignment may be TRBD1 or TRBD2 (5 bases each). In germline, CDR1 is SGDLS, CDR2 YYNGEE. V shed 4 bases and J shed 10 bases, with 24 bases lying between them. This CDR3 is built from 16 residues. The CDR3 spells CASSPSGTSSRSEQFF. As DNA, the CDR3 is TGTGCCAGCAGCCCCTCCGGGACCTCATCTCGGTCGGAGCAGTTCTTC.

The CDR3 DNA reads as TGCGCCAGCAGCCAAGGCGGGAGGCGACGGGGGGAGACCCAGTACTTC. Protein: CASSQGGRRRGETQYF. The rearrangement links TRBV4-1 to TRBJ2-5; 8 positions match TRBD2. Germline values: CDR1 MGHRA, CDR2 YSYEKL. V dropped 1 base and J dropped 5; count of bases not matched to a gene: 9. The CDR3 runs to 16 residues.

The chain links TRBV7-3 to TRBJ2-7, with 9 bases lining up with TRBD1. CDR3 size: 12 residues. Unmatched junction bases numbered 2, after V lost 4 bases and J lost 7 bases. Germline V lookup: CDR1 SGHTA, CDR2 FQGTGA. This chain's CDR3 is CASSSTGGEQYF. The CDR3 DNA reads as TGTGCCAGCAGCTCGACAGGGGGTGAGCAGTACTTC.

This clone was observed once. The chain is built from TRBV7-2 and TRBJ1-6; TRBD1 matches 9 bases. Per germline, CDR1 SGHTA and CDR2 FQGNSA. The V segment lost 5 bases and the J segment 11 bases; nucleotides outside the gene matches: 10. This CDR3 has 15 residues. Written as DNA, the CDR3 is TGTGCCAGCAGCCCCCCGCCGGGACAGGGTACACCCCTCCACTTT. Its translation is CASSPPPGQGTPLHF.

On this clone itself: This sequence is one base from a far larger clone and is likely a read error. The chain recombines TRBV5-4 with TRBJ2-3; D gene ambiguous. The CDR3 is 13 residues long. Germline loops: CDR1 SGHNT, CDR2 YYREEE (reference sequence). CDR3 protein: CANSSYQFDTQYF. Here the CDR3 DNA reads TGTGCCAACAGCAGCTACCAGTTCGATACGCAGTATTTT.

The chain links TRBV4-1 to TRBJ1-2; the D gene is possibly TRBD1 (5 bases). The V end was cut by 0 bases, the J end by 0 bases, with 8 bases between. Germline CDR1 MGHRA, CDR2 YSYEKL. This CDR3 is built from 15 residues. CDR3 in amino acids: CASSQDETANYGYTF. The CDR3 DNA is TGCGCCAGCAGCCAAGATGAGACAGCTAACTATGGCTACACCTTC.

V gene TRBV11-2 combines with J gene TRBJ2-5; no clear D gene. The CDR3 extends over 14 amino acids. Germline loops: CDR1 SGHAT, CDR2 FQNNGV. Trimming took 1 base from V and 2 from J, leaving 8 bases between them. The CDR3 sequence: CASSLGSIQETQYF. In DNA form, the CDR3 reads TGTGCCAGCAGCTTAGGGTCAATACAAGAGACCCAGTACTTC.

This clone appeared once. This chain links TRBV9 with TRBJ2-3, with 9 bases lining up with TRBD1. Germline loops: CDR1 SGDLS, CDR2 YYNGEE. CDR3 length: 16 residues. With 4 bases clipped from V and 3 bases from J, the junction kept 9 bases outside the gene matches. This chain's CDR3 is CASSPPGQGTTDTQYF. CDR3 bases: TGTGCCAGCAGCCCTCCGGGACAGGGAACTACAGATACGCAGTATTTT. Complete variable domain (other parts from reference TRBV9 and TRBJ2-3): DSGVTQTPKHLITATGQRVTLRCSPRSGDLSVYWYQQSLDQGLQFLIQYYNGEERAKGNILERFSAQQFPDLHSELNLSSLELGDSALYFCASSPPGQGTTDTQYFGPGTRLTVL.

At least ten counts were recorded for this clone. The chain employs TRBV28 and TRBJ1-1; TRBD1 might be the D (5 bases). V was cut by 5 bases and J by 4 bases, with 8 bases left in between. CDR3 length: 12 amino acids. Germline V lookup: CDR1 MDHEN, CDR2 SYDVKM. The CDR3 spells CASSVGGTEAFF. CDR3 in DNA: TGTGCCAGCAGTGTGGGGGGCACTGAAGCTTTCTTT.

The chain has TRBV27 and TRBJ1-1; D not certain. The CDR3 loop spans 15 amino acids. Germline V lookup: CDR1 MNHEY, CDR2 SMNVEV (reference sequence). V lost 2 bases and J lost 1, with 11 bases in between. This chain's CDR3 is CASSLDLGSNTEAFF. The CDR3 DNA reads as TGTGCCAGCAGTTTAGACCTGGGGTCGAACACTGAAGCTTTCTTT.

This chain uses TRBV13 with TRBJ2-1; no clear D gene. The CDR3 covers 12 residues. V dropped 0 bases and J dropped 8 bases, with 5 bases sitting between them. Germline V gene lookup returns CDR1 PRHDT and CDR2 FYEKMQ (reference sequence). Here the CDR3 DNA reads TGTGCCAGCAGCTTAGGCGGCTATGAGCAGTTCTTC. Translating it yields CASSLGGYEQFF. Full variable domain (missing parts from reference TRBV13 and TRBJ2-1): AAGVIQSPRHLIKEKRETATLKCYPIPRHDTVYWYQQGPGQDPQFLISFYEKMQSDKGSIPDRFSAQQFSDYHSELNMSSLELGDSALYFCASSLGGYEQFFGPGTRLTVL.